One T cell receptor beta chain is described in this entry. Its specificity is not known. V lost 6 bases and J lost 4, with 18 bases in between. There are 15 residues in the CDR3. Germline CDR1 and CDR2: SGHTA and FQGNSA. Method: immunoSEQ multiplex PCR; TCRdb's copy keeps in-frame clones and lacks some. The sample records around 32,000 clones, 82% being singletons. The entry originates in a study of T cells in narcolepsy. About the study: Donors had narcolepsy type 1 or type 2, or were healthy controls.

General observations from the study: Autoreactive HCRT-specific and TRIB2-specific clonotypes were marked in same-patient CSF-versus-blood CD4+ comparisons. Reportedly, autoreactive clonotypes were serially detected in patients' blood but not controls'. Autoreactive clone sequences were missing from some blood memory CD4+ repertoires.

The chain uses TRBV7-2 and TRBJ1-2; tentative D call: TRBD1 (5 bases). The source material was CD45RA- memory CD4+ T cells from PBMCs. This receptor was taken from a human donor with narcolepsy. Here the CDR3 reads CASRPSETAVYGYTF. CDR3 DNA: TGTGCCAGCAGACCATCGGAGACAGCGGTCTATGGCTACACCTTC. Together with reference TRBV7-2 and TRBJ1-2, the CDR3 gives the full variable domain: GAGVSQSPSNKVTEKGKDVELRCDPISGHTALYWYRQSLGQGLEFLIYFQGNSAPDKSGLPSDRFSAERTGGSVSTLTIQRTQQEDSAVYLCASRPSETAVYGYTFGSGTRLTVV.